The 26 T cell receptor beta chains in this list originate from one sample, sequenced in a study of blood T cell repertoires in COVID-19. Assay: immunoSEQ multiplex PCR; the TCRdb copy retains only in-frame clones and omits some. The sample includes roughly 360,000 clones, roughly 80% of them seen just once. Sequenced material: PBMCs or T cells enriched from blood (not recorded which). The receptor source for this set is a woman aged 45 to 65 who had recovered from COVID-19.

This chain's CDR3 is CAWSISGETEAFF. CDR3 nucleotide sequence: TGTGCCTGGAGTATTTCAGGGGAAACTGAAGCTTTCTTT. The chain employs TRBV30 and TRBJ1-1; possibly TRBD1 for D (6 bases). CDR1 and CDR2 (germline): GTSNPN, SVGIG (reference sequence). This CDR3 comprises 13 residues. V was pared by 2 bases and J by 5 bases, with 12 bases between.

On this clone: At one of its ends the junction is not consistent with the germline gene, which may arise from a read error. The chain has TRBV6-5 and TRBJ1-2, with a possible D match to TRBD1 (6 bases). Germline V gives CDR1 MNHEY, CDR2 SVGAGI. The CDR3 extends over 14 amino acids. The DNA of the CDR3 is TGTGCCAGCAGGGGGGCCTGGCCAGAACATGGATACACCTTC. Encoded protein: CASRGAWPEHGYTF.

The chain has TRBV19 and TRBJ1-1; 8 nucleotides match TRBD1. CDR3 length equals 15 residues. The ends lost 6 bases at V and 6 bases at J; junction bases unmatched: 12. Germline CDR1 and CDR2: LNHDA and SQIVND (reference sequence). CDR3 region: CASRPTGTGSPEAFF. The DNA for the CDR3 is TGTGCCAGTAGGCCAACCGGGACAGGTAGCCCTGAAGCTTTCTTT.

The chain links TRBV10-2 to TRBJ1-2; 7 bases fit TRBD1. V trimming: 3 bases; J trimming: 2 bases; junction bases outside the gene matches: 6. The CDR3 extends over 15 amino acids. Germline CDR1 reads WSHSY; CDR2 reads SAAADI. CDR3 loop: CASSERDSPNYGYTF. The DNA for the CDR3 is TGCGCCAGCAGTGAACGGGACAGCCCCAACTATGGCTACACCTTC.

The chain couples TRBV20-1 to TRBJ2-1; 11 bases agree with TRBD2. The CDR3 is made up of 14 amino acids. The germline gives CDR1 DFQATT, CDR2 SNEGSKA (reference sequence). J gave up 3 bases and V 6 bases, and 4 bases lay outside the gene matches. Written as DNA, the CDR3 is TGCAGTGCCAGTAGCGGGAGGGGCTACAATGAGCAGTTCTTC. The encoded protein is CSASSGRGYNEQFF.

The rearrangement links TRBV9 to TRBJ2-1; TRBD2 aligns across 12 bases. J was trimmed by 4 bases and V by 0 bases; bases with no gene match: 8. The CDR3 loop spans 18 amino acids. The germline V gene has CDR1 SGDLS and CDR2 YYNGEE. The DNA for the CDR3 is TGTGCCAGCAGCGTAGGATTACGGCTAGCGGGGGGGTACAATGAGCAGTTCTTC. Encoded protein: CASSVGLRLAGGYNEQFF.

A single count supports this clone. V usage is TRBV6-5 and J usage is TRBJ2-3, with D tentatively TRBD2 (6 bases). The CDR3 spans 14 residues. CDR1 is MNHEY and CDR2 is SVGAGI in the germline V gene. V gave up 6 bases and J gave up 6 bases, with 16 bases separating them. CDR3 sequence: CASSLSGPWDTQYF. CDR3 in DNA: TGTGCCAGCAGCCTTAGCGGTCCGTGGGATACGCAGTATTTT.

The genes are TRBV19 and TRBJ2-2, with TRBD1 matching 10 bases. The CDR3 is made up of 16 amino acids. Per germline, CDR1 LNHDA and CDR2 SQIVND (reference sequence). J gave up 0 bases and V 4 bases, and 2 bases lay outside the gene matches. The CDR3 coding sequence is TGTGCCAGTAGTAAAGGACAGGGGGCGAACACCGGGGAGCTGTTTTTT. Translating it yields CASSKGQGANTGELFF.

This chain joins TRBV11-3 and TRBJ1-6; 8 nucleotides line up with TRBD1. V lost 5 bases, J lost 10 bases, and 4 bases stayed unmatched. Looked up from germline, CDR1 is SGHNT and CDR2 is YENEEA. The CDR3 extends over 13 amino acids. The CDR3, as DNA: TGTGCCAGCAGCCGGGACAGGTTGTCACCCCTCCACTTT. Translation gives CASSRDRLSPLHF.

The J gene is TRBJ2-1, the V gene TRBV3-1 (or the pseudogene TRBV3-2); 7 bases align to TRBD1. V shed 2 bases, J shed 0 bases, and the junction held 7 bases outside the gene matches. This CDR3 spans 17 amino acids. Germline values: CDR1 LGHDT, CDR2 YNNKEL (reference sequence). CDR3 sequence reads: CASSQLRTGSSYNEQFF. In nucleotides, the CDR3 is TGTGCCAGCAGCCAATTAAGGACAGGCAGCTCCTACAATGAGCAGTTCTTC.

The chain joins TRBV25-1 to TRBJ1-1; D not resolved. Germline-derived CDR1 and CDR2 are MGHDK and SYGVNS. This CDR3 region has 13 residues. Trimming stripped 0 bases from V and 8 bases from J, with 10 bases between. CDR3 DNA sequence: TGTGCCAGCAGTGAATATGTTGGAGAAGAAGCTTTCTTT. Residues: CASSEYVGEEAFF.

This clone was seen a single time. The genes are TRBV3-1 (or the pseudogene TRBV3-2) and TRBJ1-2; D not resolved. The V gene's germline CDR1 is LGHDT and CDR2 YNNKEL (reference sequence). The CDR3 contains 11 residues. V shed 0 bases and J shed 10 bases, with 6 bases lying between them. This CDR3 is CASSQERHYTF. CDR3 coding DNA: TGTGCCAGCAGCCAAGAGCGACACTACACCTTC.

This chain connects TRBV19 to TRBJ1-1; D unresolved. The CDR3 runs 16 residues. Per germline, CDR1 LNHDA and CDR2 SQIVND (reference sequence). V was shortened by 3 bases and J by 1 base, with 15 bases between the two germline ends. DNA for the CDR3: TGTGCCAGTAGTATGGTGAGGATAAGGAGGAACACTGAAGCTTTCTTT. This codes for CASSMVRIRRNTEAFF. Full variable domain (rest looked up from reference TRBV19 and TRBJ1-1): DGGITQSPKYLFRKEGQNVTLSCEQNLNHDAMYWYRQDPGQGLRLIYYSQIVNDFQKGDIAEGYSVSREKKESFPLTVTSAQKNPTAFYLCASSMVRIRRNTEAFFGQGTRLTVV.

The chain is built from TRBV25-1 and TRBJ1-2; 8 bases agree with TRBD1. V lost 9 bases and J lost 4; bases outside the gene matches: 1. The CDR3 spans 11 residues. The germline gives CDR1 MGHDK, CDR2 SYGVNS. CDR3 in amino acids: CASTGGYGYTF. The DNA of the CDR3 is TGTGCCAGTACAGGGGGCTATGGCTACACCTTC.

The chain joins TRBV14 to TRBJ1-1; D not resolved. Trimming pared 5 bases from V and 7 bases from J, leaving 14 bases between. CDR1 SGHDN and CDR2 FVKESK come from the germline V gene. The CDR3 has 13 amino acids. In DNA, the CDR3 is TGTGCCAGCAGCTCCTGGGCGTCCTATGAAGCTTTCTTT. Translated: CASSSWASYEAFF. The full variable domain, its missing parts supplied by reference TRBV14 and TRBJ1-1, is EAGVTQFPSHSVIEKGQTVTLRCDPISGHDNLYWYRRVMGKEIKFLLHFVKESKQDESGMPNNRFLAERTGGTYSTLKVQPAELEDSGVYFCASSSWASYEAFFGQGTRLTVV.

The V and J genes are TRBV18 and TRBJ1-6; D unresolved. CDR3 size: 15 residues. Deletions cut 2 bases from V and 10 bases from J, with 15 bases between. Germline V gene sequence: CDR1 KGHSH, CDR2 LQKENI. The chain's CDR3 is CASSPFTTAGSPLHF. The CDR3 DNA is TGTGCCAGCTCACCATTCACCACCGCCGGGTCACCCCTCCACTTT. The full variable domain, rest sourced from reference TRBV18 and TRBJ1-6, is NAGVMQNPRHLVRRRGQEARLRCSPMKGHSHVYWYRQLPEEGLKFMVYLQKENIIDESGMPKERFSAEFPKEGPSILRIQQVVRGDSAAYFCASSPFTTAGSPLHFGNGTRLTVT.

The chain has TRBV6-2 or TRBV6-3 and TRBJ2-5, with D possibly TRBD1 on 5 matching bases. Trimming removed 5 bases at V and 5 bases at J, with 15 bases between. CDR1 is MNHEY and CDR2 is SVGEGT in the germline V gene. The CDR3 sequence is 14 residues long. For the CDR3, the DNA is TGTGCCAGCAGTCGTCCAGGGATTCGGGAGACCCAGTACTTC. Its protein product is CASSRPGIRETQYF.

There are a few counts of this clone. The gene calls are TRBV19 and TRBJ1-5; perhaps TRBD1 as D (5 bases). The V gene lost 5 bases and the J gene lost 6 bases, with 17 bases spanning the gap. The CDR3 has 15 amino acids. The germline gives CDR1 LNHDA, CDR2 SQIVND (reference sequence). CDR3 loop: CASSAGVPFIQPQHF. Here the CDR3 DNA reads TGTGCCAGTAGTGCGGGGGTTCCCTTCATTCAGCCCCAGCATTTT.

The J gene is TRBJ1-2, the V gene TRBV3-1 (or the pseudogene TRBV3-2), with D possibly being TRBD1 (6 bases). There are 15 residues in the CDR3. V shed 4 bases and J shed 0 bases, with 12 bases lying between them. Looked up from germline, CDR1 is LGHDT and CDR2 is YNNKEL (reference sequence). In nucleotides, the CDR3 is TGTGCCAGCAGCCGAACAGGGAGAGCTAACTATGGCTACACCTTC. Its protein product is CASSRTGRANYGYTF.

J is TRBJ1-1 and V is TRBV6-6, with TRBD1 matching over 7 bases. The J segment lost 5 bases and the V segment lost 0 bases, leaving 9 bases of the junction unmatched. The CDR3 runs to 16 residues. CDR1 is MNHNY, CDR2 SVGAGI, per germline (reference sequence). The CDR3 nucleotides read TGTGCCAGCAGTTACTCGATCTCCGAGACAGGGACTGAAGCTTTCTTT. This codes for CASSYSISETGTEAFF.

V is TRBV27 and J is TRBJ1-4; D is perhaps TRBD1 (5 bases). There are 14 residues in the CDR3. Trimming removed 0 bases at V and 8 bases at J, with 10 bases between. CDR1 is MNHEY and CDR2 is SMNVEV in the germline V gene (reference sequence). The CDR3 reads CASSLSAGHEKLFF. The DNA for the CDR3 is TGTGCCAGCAGTTTATCGGCAGGGCACGAAAAACTGTTTTTT.

V gene TRBV30 combines with J gene TRBJ2-2; D may be TRBD2 (6 bases). Germline CDR1 GTSNPN, CDR2 SVGIG (reference sequence). The V gene lost 5 bases and the J gene lost 6 bases, with 10 bases spanning the gap. The CDR3 runs 12 residues. CDR3 DNA sequence: TGTGCCTGGGGGGACTCGTCCGGGGAGCTGTTTTTT. Its protein is CAWGDSSGELFF.

The CDR3 region is CAISEEGFNGYTF. The CDR3 DNA sequence: TGTGCCATCAGTGAGGAGGGATTTAATGGCTACACCTTC. The chain uses TRBV10-3 and TRBJ1-2; no reliable D call. In germline, CDR1 is ENHRY, CDR2 SYGVKD. The CDR3 has 13 residues. V gave up 2 bases and J gave up 6 bases, with 10 bases separating them.

In its sample, this clone was seen once. The chain employs TRBV7-2 and TRBJ2-1; TRBD2 matches 8 bases. The germline gives CDR1 SGHTA, CDR2 FQGNSA. The CDR3 loop spans 17 amino acids. Trimming removed 5 bases from V and 7 bases from J; junction bases left unmatched: 16. The CDR3 region is CASSPRVRLAFINEQFF. CDR3 DNA: TGTGCCAGCAGCCCTAGGGTAAGACTAGCGTTTATAAATGAGCAGTTCTTC.

V gene TRBV4-2 combines with J gene TRBJ1-6, with a possible D match to TRBD1 (5 bases). Trimming removed 4 bases from V and 0 bases from J, with 16 bases in between. Looked up from germline, CDR1 is LGHNA and CDR2 is YNFKEQ. The CDR3 has 18 amino acids. The CDR3 loop is CASSPEATASSYNSPLHF. The DNA for the CDR3 is TGTGCCAGCAGCCCGGAAGCGACAGCCAGCTCCTATAATTCACCCCTCCACTTT.

The V and J genes are TRBV30 and TRBJ1-2, with D unclear. The V end lost 3 bases, the J end lost 4 bases, and 9 bases lay between the germline ends. Germline assignment: CDR1 GTSNPN and CDR2 SVGIG (reference sequence). The CDR3 is 12 residues long. CDR3 nucleotide sequence: TGTGCCTGGAGAACCGGGGTCTATGGCTACACCTTC. Translating gives CAWRTGVYGYTF.